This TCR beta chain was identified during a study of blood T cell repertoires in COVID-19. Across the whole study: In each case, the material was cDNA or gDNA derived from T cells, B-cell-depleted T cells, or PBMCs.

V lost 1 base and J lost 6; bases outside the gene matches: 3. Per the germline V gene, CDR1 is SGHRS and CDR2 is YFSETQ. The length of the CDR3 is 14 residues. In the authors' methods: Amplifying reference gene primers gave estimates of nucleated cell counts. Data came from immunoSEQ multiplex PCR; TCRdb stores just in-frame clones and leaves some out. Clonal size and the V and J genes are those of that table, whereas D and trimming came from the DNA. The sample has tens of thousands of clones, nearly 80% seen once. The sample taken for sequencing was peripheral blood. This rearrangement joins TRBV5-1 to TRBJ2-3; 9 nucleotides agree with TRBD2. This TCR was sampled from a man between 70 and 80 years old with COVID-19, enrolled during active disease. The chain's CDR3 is CASSLSREGDTQYF. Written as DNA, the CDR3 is TGCGCCAGCAGCTTGTCGCGGGAGGGGGATACGCAGTATTTT.